Below, 16 T cell receptor beta chains from the same sample are listed, as sequenced in a study of T-cell memory formation after mild COVID-19 (dated by TCRdb to 2020 to 2022). The library was generated by 5' RACE. Instrument used: Illumina NovaSeq 6000. TCRdb ran its own pipeline on the public reads, namely fastp trimming at Q25 and MiXCR clone calling, and kept in-frame beta chains. Each CDR3 protein appears once, grouped with its most common genes and DNA. The sample table lists 500,000 to 650,000 distinct CDR3 sequences, about 20% of them with a count of one. The ten top clones hold about 8.7% of the sample. Sequencing was done on a sample of PBMCs or a T cell subset sorted from them (not recorded which). These receptors were obtained from an adult woman who had mild COVID-19 (a few samples of this study predate the infection). The sample titles of this study are shuffled in the database, so cell type and time point are left out; the donor was told from shared clones.

This clonotype occurred a few times. The gene calls are TRBV29-1 and TRBJ1-1; no clear D. The CDR3 length is 14 residues. V lost 4 bases and J lost 4, with 16 bases in between. CDR1 is SQVTM and CDR2 is ANQGSEA in the germline V gene. In nucleotides, the CDR3 is TGCAGCGTTGGGCTAATGAGGGCTGGCACTGAAGCTTTCTTT. Amino acid sequence: CSVGLMRAGTEAFF.

This clonotype has more than one count but fewer than ten. The chain carries TRBV6-2 or TRBV6-3 and TRBJ2-3; 14 nucleotides line up with TRBD2. The CDR3 has 17 residues. Germline loops: CDR1 MNHEY, CDR2 SVGEGT. V lost 6 bases, J lost 4 bases, and 9 bases stayed unmatched. CDR3 in amino acids: CASRPRLAGGPSDTQYF. DNA of the CDR3: TGTGCCAGCAGACCACGACTAGCGGGAGGGCCCTCAGATACGCAGTATTTT.

This clonotype has more than one count but fewer than ten. This chain uses TRBV5-1 with TRBJ2-5, with 13 bases identical to TRBD2. The CDR3 has 15 amino acids. The V and J ends lost 4 bases and 4 bases, in that order; junction bases with no gene match: 4. The germline CDR1 and CDR2 sequences are SGHRS and YFSETQ. CDR3 amino acids: CASSPGLAGIETQYF. The CDR3 DNA follows: TGCGCCAGCAGCCCGGGACTAGCGGGAATAGAGACCCAGTACTTC.

This clonotype was seen more than once but under ten times. The chain joins TRBV6-5 to TRBJ2-2, with D uncertain. The V end lost 5 bases, the J end lost 6 bases, and 13 bases lay between the germline ends. Looked up from germline, CDR1 is MNHEY and CDR2 is SVGAGI. The CDR3 loop spans 14 amino acids. The DNA of the CDR3 is TGTGCCAGCAGTCCCCAAGAGTCCCCCGGGGAGCTGTTTTTT. It codes for CASSPQESPGELFF.

This sequence joins TRBV7-8 and TRBJ2-7, with no clear D. The CDR3 runs 15 residues. Germline-derived CDR1 and CDR2 are SGHVS and FQNEAQ. V was clipped by 5 bases and J by 2 bases, with 16 bases between them. CDR3 in amino acids: CASSLFRTAAYEQYF. In nucleotides, the CDR3 is TGTGCCAGCAGCCTATTCCGGACCGCCGCCTACGAGCAGTACTTC.

J is TRBJ2-5 and V is TRBV7-9, with a weak D call TRBD2 (5 bases). Deletions cut 3 bases from V and 10 bases from J, with 12 bases between. In germline, CDR1 is SEHNR, CDR2 FQNEAQ (reference sequence). The CDR3 sequence is 12 residues long. The DNA for the CDR3 is TGTGCCAGCAGCTTTAAACCCGGGGACCAGTACTTC. Translating gives CASSFKPGDQYF.

This clonotype was detected only once. This chain joins TRBV3-1 and TRBJ1-2, with no clear D. V was shortened by 5 bases and J by 4 bases, with 26 bases between the two germline ends. In germline, CDR1 is LGHDT, CDR2 YNNKEL (reference sequence). The CDR3 loop spans 18 amino acids. CDR3 loop: CASSVGVVGIQGAYGYTF. DNA of the CDR3: TGTGCCAGCAGCGTTGGGGTGGTGGGTATACAAGGCGCCTATGGCTACACCTTC.

J is TRBJ2-7 and V is TRBV29-1; TRBD2 matches 7 bases. In germline, CDR1 is SQVTM, CDR2 ANQGSEA. The CDR3 is made up of 14 amino acids. J lost 6 bases, V lost 7 bases, and 15 bases had no gene match. The CDR3, as DNA: TGCAGCGCGGGGGGATCTGGCCCGCATGGCGAGCAGTACTTC. This translates into CSAGGSGPHGEQYF.

This clonotype showed up just a few times. CDR3 in amino acids: CSARDAGGLNEQFF. In DNA, the CDR3 is TGCAGTGCTAGAGATGCGGGGGGCCTGAATGAGCAGTTCTTC. This chain uses TRBV20-1 with TRBJ2-1; 8 bases fit TRBD2. The V gene end was trimmed by 0 bases and the J gene end by 7 bases; junction bases not matched to a gene: 5. The germline V gene encodes CDR1 DFQATT and CDR2 SNEGSKA (reference sequence). This CDR3 comprises 14 residues.

This sequence joins TRBV27 and TRBJ2-1, with 8 nucleotides matching TRBD2. The junction had 14 bases not matched to a gene; V was cut back by 6 bases and J by 7 bases. Germline values: CDR1 MNHEY, CDR2 SMNVEV (reference sequence). The CDR3 is 16 amino acids. CDR3 sequence (DNA): TGTGCCAGCAGGAGGGAACTAGCGGTGGGGAGGAATGAGCAGTTCTTC. Translation: CASRRELAVGRNEQFF.

The chain has TRBV24-1 and TRBJ1-1; D gene unclear. Looked up from germline, CDR1 is KGHDR and CDR2 is SFDVKD. The CDR3 runs to 11 residues. The ends were cut back, 7 bases at V and 1 base at J, with 3 bases in the middle. DNA of the CDR3: TGTGCCACCAGAAAGAACACTGAAGCTTTCTTT. Protein: CATRKNTEAFF.

The rearrangement links TRBV7-2 to TRBJ2-2, with 7 bases that match TRBD2. The V gene's germline CDR1 is SGHTA and CDR2 FQGNSA. V lost 3 bases, J lost 7 bases, and 8 bases stayed unmatched. This CDR3 is 15 amino acids long. The CDR3 spells CASSFPGGGVGELFF. CDR3 nucleotides: TGTGCCAGCAGCTTTCCCGGGGGAGGGGTCGGGGAGCTGTTTTTT. The full variable domain, completed using reference TRBV7-2 and TRBJ2-2, is GAGVSQSPSNKVTEKGKDVELRCDPISGHTALYWYRQSLGQGLEFLIYFQGNSAPDKSGLPSDRFSAERTGGSVSTLTIQRTQQEDSAVYLCASSFPGGGVGELFFGEGSRLTVL.

The sample holds a few counts of this clonotype. The rearrangement joins TRBV4-3 to TRBJ2-2; D unresolved. Looked up from germline, CDR1 is LGHNA and CDR2 is YSLEER. The ends were cut back, 0 bases at V and 4 bases at J, with 9 bases in the middle. The CDR3 runs to 15 residues. The chain's CDR3 is CASSQDTIRTGELFF. The CDR3 DNA follows: TGCGCCAGCAGCCAAGATACGATCCGCACCGGGGAGCTGTTTTTT.

J is TRBJ2-1 and V is TRBV9; D is unclear. V lost 2 bases and J 8 bases, leaving 8 bases between the germline ends. This CDR3 has 12 amino acids. CDR1 is SGDLS and CDR2 is YYNGEE in the germline V gene. CDR3 sequence: CASSVSSDEQFF. In DNA form, the CDR3 reads TGTGCCAGCAGCGTGTCTAGTGATGAGCAGTTCTTC.

This clonotype was seen only a few times. The chain couples TRBV21-1 to TRBJ1-1; no check of the table's D call, TRBD1, against the DNA was made. TRBV21-1 is assigned pseudogene status. This CDR3 region has 13 residues. The CDR3 reads CASSQWGLGEAFF. Here the CDR3 DNA reads TGTGCCAGCAGTCAATGGGGGCTTGGTGAAGCTTTCTTT.

This clonotype was picked up a small number of times. This rearrangement joins TRBV29-1 to TRBJ1-2; 8 bases match TRBD1. CDR1 SQVTM and CDR2 ANQGSEA come from the germline V gene. Trimming took 6 bases from V and 3 from J; bases not matched to a gene: 6. This CDR3 is built from 13 residues. The CDR3 coding sequence is TGCAGCGTCTTGACAGGGGAGGACTATGGCTACACCTTC. Its translation: CSVLTGEDYGYTF. The full variable domain, with the rest looked up from reference TRBV29-1 and TRBJ1-2, is SAVISQKPSRDICQRGTSLTIQCQVDSQVTMMFWYRQQPGQSLTLIATANQGSEATYESGFVIDKFPISRPNLTFSTLTVSNMSPEDSSIYLCSVLTGEDYGYTFGSGTRLTVV.